Presented here are 21 T cell receptor beta chains from one specimen sequenced in a study of technical replicates of blood from several donors. Assay used: immunoSEQ multiplex PCR; TCRdb lists only in-frame clones, some missing. The sample has approximately 70,000 clones; approximately 96% are singletons. The sample was T cells isolated from PBMCs. These receptors all stem from a human donor in good health.

V usage is TRBV19 and J usage is TRBJ1-4; D is uncertain. V was cut by 3 bases and J by 8 bases, with 19 bases left in between. The germline V gene encodes CDR1 LNHDA and CDR2 SQIVND (reference sequence). There are 16 residues in the CDR3. CDR3 sequence reads: CASSMARRPGGEKLFF. The CDR3, as DNA: TGTGCCAGTAGTATGGCCAGGAGGCCGGGAGGAGAAAAACTGTTTTTT.

This clone was observed many times. The V gene is TRBV4-1, the J gene TRBJ1-1, with D possibly TRBD1 on 6 matching bases. This CDR3 has 14 residues. Trimming cost V 5 bases and J 2 bases, with 12 bases left between them. Germline V lookup: CDR1 MGHRA, CDR2 YSYEKL. CDR3 DNA: TGCGCCAGCAGCGGACGGACAGAAAACACTGAAGCTTTCTTT. It codes for CASSGRTENTEAFF.

CDR3 in amino acids: CAWKEEGNQPQHF. DNA of the CDR3: TGTGCCTGGAAGGAGGAGGGCAATCAGCCCCAGCATTTT. The chain uses TRBV30 and TRBJ1-5, with D unclear. The V gene's germline CDR1 is GTSNPN and CDR2 SVGIG (reference sequence). There are 13 residues in the CDR3. V was clipped by 4 bases and J by 2 bases, with 9 bases between them. Supplemented by reference TRBV30 and TRBJ1-5, the full variable domain reads SQTIHQWPATLVQPVGSPLSLECTVEGTSNPNLYWYRQAAGRGLQLLFYSVGIGQISSEVPQNLSASRPQDRQFILSSKKLLLSDSGFYLCAWKEEGNQPQHFGDGTRLSIL.

The rearrangement joins TRBV7-9 to TRBJ1-4, with D unclear. CDR1 is SEHNR, CDR2 FQNEAQ, per germline (reference sequence). The length of the CDR3 is 14 residues. Trimming took off 4 bases at V and 4 bases at J, with 10 bases between the two ends. Here the CDR3 reads CASSYFGSNEKLFF. As DNA, the CDR3 is TGTGCCAGCAGCTACTTTGGGAGTAATGAAAAACTGTTTTTT.

The rearrangement joins TRBV28 to TRBJ2-7, with TRBD2 identical over 12 bases. V was pared by 2 bases and J by 7 bases, with 6 bases of the junction left unmatched. This CDR3 has 15 amino acids. The germline V gene encodes CDR1 MDHEN and CDR2 SYDVKM. CDR3 bases: TGTGCCAGCAGTTTACCGACTAGCGGGAGAGAGGAGCAGTACTTC. Its translation: CASSLPTSGREEQYF.

The V call is TRBV5-6, the J call TRBJ2-5, with 8 bases that match TRBD1. There are 15 residues in the CDR3. Germline loops: CDR1 SGHDT, CDR2 YYEEEE. V lost 0 bases, J lost 4 bases, and 5 bases stayed unmatched. CDR3: CASSLETGGSETQYF. In nucleotides, the CDR3 is TGTGCCAGCAGCTTGGAAACAGGGGGTTCAGAGACCCAGTACTTC. Combining the CDR3 with reference TRBV5-6 and TRBJ2-5 gives the whole variable domain DAGVTQSPTHLIKTRGQQVTLRCSPKSGHDTVSWYQQALGQGPQFIFQYYEEEERQRGNFPDRFSGHQFPNYSSELNVNALLLGDSALYLCASSLETGGSETQYFGPGTRLLVL.

The chain is built from TRBV5-1 and TRBJ2-1; 7 bases map to TRBD1. The CDR3 spans 15 residues. Trimming took 5 bases from V and 0 from J; bases not matched to a gene: 5. CDR1 and CDR2 (germline): SGHRS, YFSETQ. In nucleotides, the CDR3 is TGCGCCAGCAGTCGCGGACAGGTCTCCTACAATGAGCAGTTCTTC. This sequence encodes CASSRGQVSYNEQFF.

The chain couples TRBV30 to TRBJ1-2; D might be TRBD1 (6 bases). The CDR3 sequence is 13 residues long. Germline-derived CDR1 and CDR2 are GTSNPN and SVGIG (reference sequence). Trimming removed 8 bases at V and 5 bases at J, with 18 bases between. The CDR3 DNA reads TGTGCCGCTAGAGGGGGTTTGGAATATGGCTACACCTTC. This gives the protein CAARGGLEYGYTF. Variable domain in full (rest from reference TRBV30 and TRBJ1-2): SQTIHQWPATLVQPVGSPLSLECTVEGTSNPNLYWYRQAAGRGLQLLFYSVGIGQISSEVPQNLSASRPQDRQFILSSKKLLLSDSGFYLCAARGGLEYGYTFGSGTRLTVV.

The chain employs TRBV19 and TRBJ1-1, with 8 bases identical to TRBD1. The CDR3 runs 12 residues. Germline assignment: CDR1 LNHDA and CDR2 SQIVND (reference sequence). The V gene end was trimmed by 7 bases and the J gene end by 5 bases; junction bases not matched to a gene: 3. The CDR3 DNA sequence: TGTGCCAGTAAGGACAGGGATACTGAAGCTTTCTTT. Amino acid sequence: CASKDRDTEAFF.

The J gene is TRBJ2-5, the V gene TRBV2; D remains unclear. Germline assignment: CDR1 SNHLY and CDR2 FYNNEI. V was trimmed by 1 base and J by 2 bases, leaving 8 bases between them. This CDR3 region has 14 residues. CDR3 protein: CASSEGSRQETQYF. The CDR3 coding sequence is TGTGCCAGCAGTGAAGGGTCCAGGCAAGAGACCCAGTACTTC. The whole variable domain, filled in from reference TRBV2 and TRBJ2-5, reads EPEVTQTPSHQVTQMGQEVILRCVPISNHLYFYWYRQILGQKVEFLVSFYNNEISEKSEIFDDQFSVERPDGSNFTLKIRSTKLEDSAMYFCASSEGSRQETQYFGPGTRLLVL.

The chain has TRBV6-9 and TRBJ2-1; D not resolved. The CDR3 runs to 14 residues. Trimming took off 4 bases at V and 7 bases at J, with 14 bases between the two ends. Germline CDR1 reads MNHGY; CDR2 reads SVAAGI. CDR3 amino acids: CASSCLNSKNEQFF. The DNA of the CDR3 is TGTGCCAGCAGTTGTTTGAACTCTAAAAATGAGCAGTTCTTC.

This chain uses TRBV28 with TRBJ1-1; no clear D. CDR1 MDHEN and CDR2 SYDVKM come from the germline V gene. The CDR3 is made up of 13 amino acids. The germline V and J ends were trimmed by 3 bases and 4 bases, with 9 bases remaining between them. This CDR3 reads CASSFLGPTEAFF. The CDR3 DNA sequence: TGTGCCAGCAGTTTCCTTGGCCCCACTGAAGCTTTCTTT.

The chain combines TRBV6-5 with TRBJ2-7; 8 nucleotides match TRBD2. J gave up 1 base and V 5 bases, and 7 bases lay outside the gene matches. This CDR3 has 15 residues. Per the germline V gene, CDR1 is MNHEY and CDR2 is SVGAGI. The CDR3 region is CASSGASGGSYEQYF. Written as DNA, the CDR3 is TGTGCCAGCAGTGGGGCCAGCGGGGGTTCCTACGAGCAGTACTTC.

This clone was detected only a few times. The rearrangement uses TRBV5-4 and TRBJ2-2; D may be TRBD1 (6 bases). The CDR3 length is 14 residues. V was shortened by 4 bases and J by 1 base, with 8 bases between the two germline ends. Germline V gene data show CDR1 as SGHNT and CDR2 as YYREEE (reference sequence). This CDR3 reads CASSPTGNTGELFF. CDR3 nucleotides: TGTGCCAGCAGCCCGACAGGGAACACCGGGGAGCTGTTTTTT.

A single count supports this clone. The chain has TRBV5-1 and TRBJ1-3, with 8 bases matching TRBD1. The CDR3 length is 16 residues. Germline lookup yields CDR1 SGHRS and CDR2 YFSETQ. The J segment lost 0 bases and the V segment lost 3 bases, leaving 5 bases of the junction unmatched. The CDR3 bases are TGCGCCAGCAGCTATGGACAGGGCAGCTCTGGAAACACCATATATTTT. It yields the protein CASSYGQGSSGNTIYF.

The V call is TRBV5-1, the J call TRBJ2-2; D perhaps matches TRBD2 (6 bases). The CDR3 length is 18 residues. Trimming cost V 3 bases and J 0 bases, with 18 bases left between them. CDR1 is SGHRS, CDR2 YFSETQ, per germline. CDR3 coding DNA: TGCGCCAGCAGCTGGGTCTGGGCGGGACCATCGAACACCGGGGAGCTGTTTTTT. It encodes CASSWVWAGPSNTGELFF.

CDR3 amino acids: CASSTTIGLAGTGEQYF. CDR3 DNA: TGTGCCAGCAGCACTACTATAGGACTAGCGGGAACGGGGGAGCAGTACTTC. The chain combines TRBV21-1 with TRBJ2-7; the table's D gene call, TRBD2, was not cross checked with the DNA. TRBV21-1 is assigned pseudogene status. CDR3 length: 17 amino acids.

The rearrangement uses TRBV29-1 and TRBJ2-1, with D possibly being TRBD2 (6 bases). This CDR3 has 13 residues. V was clipped by 6 bases and J by 3 bases, with 12 bases between them. The germline CDR1 and CDR2 sequences are SQVTM and ANQGSEA. The CDR3 DNA is TGCAGCGTAGGGACTGGGAACTACAATGAGCAGTTCTTC. The encoded protein is CSVGTGNYNEQFF.

The chain employs TRBV11-2 and TRBJ2-3; no firm D call. Between the trimmed V and J ends, which lost 4 bases and 3 bases, there was a span of 17 bases. Germline lookup yields CDR1 SGHAT and CDR2 FQNNGV. The CDR3 has 16 amino acids. The CDR3 spells CASSSIPTEATDTQYF. The CDR3, as DNA: TGTGCCAGCAGCTCGATCCCGACGGAAGCGACAGATACGCAGTATTTT.

This clone occurred a few times. The genes are TRBV5-6 and TRBJ1-5; TRBD1 agrees at 7 bases. Germline-derived CDR1 and CDR2 are SGHDT and YYEEEE. The J segment lost 0 bases and the V segment lost 1 base, leaving 7 bases of the junction unmatched. The CDR3 loop spans 17 amino acids. The CDR3 nucleotides read TGTGCCAGCAGCTTGACTCCCGGGACAGATAGCAATCAGCCCCAGCATTTT. Its translation: CASSLTPGTDSNQPQHF.

The chain carries TRBV9 and TRBJ2-2, with TRBD2 as a possible D gene (6 bases). The CDR3 covers 18 residues. Germline CDR1 and CDR2: SGDLS and YYNGEE. The V gene lost 0 bases and the J gene lost 5 bases, with 20 bases spanning the gap. The CDR3 DNA follows: TGTGCCAGCAGCGTAGATGGCAGGGCTCCGCGGGGAACCGGGGAGCTGTTTTTT. Its translation: CASSVDGRAPRGTGELFF.